Listed here are 13 T cell receptor beta chains from one sample, sequenced in a study of a mutant IDH1 vaccine in newly diagnosed glioma. Time point noted: baseline, week 1 (first vaccination visit). Treatment indicated: pre-vaccination baseline after standard-of-care therapy. Generated by immunoSEQ multiplex PCR, the TCRdb table keeps only in-frame clones and is missing some. Of some 100,000 clones listed, about 80% are singletons. The sample consisted of PBMCs, taken from a glioma patient treated with radiotherapy, temozolomide or both. The source is a woman aged 45 to 65 with glioma.

This clone was recorded once. The chain is built from TRBV6-1 and TRBJ2-5, with D maybe TRBD2 (5 bases). Trimming pared 1 base from V and 0 bases from J, leaving 9 bases between. There are 15 residues in the CDR3. CDR1 is MNHNS, CDR2 SASEGT, per germline. In DNA form, the CDR3 reads TGTGCCAGCAGTGAAGATCGGAGGAACCAAGAGACCCAGTACTTC. Protein product: CASSEDRRNQETQYF.

To note about this clone: One end of the junction does not line up with germline, which may come from a read error. The chain combines TRBV27 with TRBJ1-2; no firm D call. CDR1 is MNHEY and CDR2 is SMNVEV in the germline V gene (reference sequence). The CDR3 contains 14 residues. CDR3 sequence reads: CASSLSAYNHGYTF. The DNA for the CDR3 is TGTGCCAGCAGTTTATCAGCGTATAACCATGGCTACACCTTC.

This clone appeared a single time. The chain has TRBV5-1 and TRBJ2-3; 10 nucleotides agree with TRBD2. J was trimmed by 1 base and V by 7 bases; bases with no gene match: 3. Per the germline V gene, CDR1 is SGHRS and CDR2 is YFSETQ. The CDR3 is 14 amino acids. This chain's CDR3 is CASGTSGGTDTQYF. The CDR3 coding sequence is TGCGCCAGCGGCACTAGCGGGGGCACAGATACGCAGTATTTT.

The chain recombines TRBV4-1 with TRBJ1-6; D is uncertain. The germline CDR1 and CDR2 sequences are MGHRA and YSYEKL. V lost 1 base and J 7 bases, leaving 14 bases between the germline ends. This CDR3 is 16 amino acids long. The chain's CDR3 is CASSQVGREQNSPLHF. The CDR3 region has the DNA TGCGCCAGCAGCCAAGTCGGGCGGGAGCAAAATTCACCCCTCCACTTT.

The chain employs TRBV28 and TRBJ1-1; 7 bases align to TRBD1. V shed 8 bases, J shed 1 base, and the junction held 4 bases outside the gene matches. Germline CDR1 and CDR2: MDHEN and SYDVKM. The CDR3 is 13 residues long. CDR3 sequence (DNA): TGTGCCAGCGGCAGGGGGGGGAACACTGAAGCTTTCTTT. Protein sequence: CASGRGGNTEAFF.

The genes are TRBV5-6 and TRBJ1-2, with D possibly being TRBD1 (6 bases). The germline V gene encodes CDR1 SGHDT and CDR2 YYEEEE. Trimming left V 2 bases short and J 8 bases short, with 16 bases between. This CDR3 comprises 14 residues. This CDR3 is CASSFGTRLGGYTF. In DNA, the CDR3 is TGTGCCAGCAGCTTTGGGACACGGTTGGGAGGCTACACCTTC.

The chain joins TRBV4-2 to TRBJ1-6; TRBD1 aligns across 7 bases. J was trimmed by 14 bases and V by 0 bases; bases with no gene match: 13. This CDR3 contains 16 residues. Germline V lookup: CDR1 LGHNA, CDR2 YNFKEQ. This CDR3 reads CASSQEAMGTGESLHF. The CDR3 DNA sequence: TGTGCCAGCAGCCAAGAAGCGATGGGAACAGGGGAGTCCCTCCACTTT.

V gene TRBV5-1 combines with J gene TRBJ2-7; 10 bases fit TRBD2. The CDR3 loop spans 16 amino acids. The germline gives CDR1 SGHRS, CDR2 YFSETQ. V lost 2 bases, J lost 0 bases, and 5 bases stayed unmatched. CDR3 sequence: CASSFGLAAISYEQYF. CDR3 sequence (DNA): TGCGCCAGCAGCTTTGGACTAGCGGCGATCTCCTACGAGCAGTACTTC.

The gene calls are TRBV13 and TRBJ1-1; 7 nucleotides agree with TRBD1. The CDR3 extends over 15 amino acids. Losses at the gene ends were 5 bases for V and 3 bases for J; bases not matched to a gene: 9. The germline gives CDR1 PRHDT, CDR2 FYEKMQ (reference sequence). The CDR3 bases are TGTGCCAGCAGCCACCAGACAGGGAGGCACACTGAAGCTTTCTTT. Amino acid sequence: CASSHQTGRHTEAFF.

V usage is TRBV7-2 and J usage is TRBJ2-1, with D tentatively TRBD2 (5 bases). From germline, CDR1 is SGHTA and CDR2 FQGNSA. The CDR3 has 16 amino acids. Trimming shortened V by 1 base and J by 2 bases, and 12 bases separated the two germline ends. This CDR3 reads CASSLVAGWTYNEQFF. DNA for the CDR3: TGTGCCAGCAGCTTAGTTGCGGGTTGGACCTACAATGAGCAGTTCTTC. Complete variable domain (other parts from reference TRBV7-2 and TRBJ2-1): GAGVSQSPSNKVTEKGKDVELRCDPISGHTALYWYRQSLGQGLEFLIYFQGNSAPDKSGLPSDRFSAERTGGSVSTLTIQRTQQEDSAVYLCASSLVAGWTYNEQFFGPGTRLTVL.

V gene TRBV5-6 combines with J gene TRBJ2-5, with D tentatively TRBD2 (6 bases). The CDR3 length is 15 residues. CDR1 is SGHDT and CDR2 is YYEEEE in the germline V gene. The V end lost 2 bases, the J end lost 3 bases, and 14 bases lay between the germline ends. The CDR3 here is CASSFEHGGEETQYF. In DNA form, the CDR3 reads TGTGCCAGCAGCTTCGAACATGGAGGGGAAGAGACCCAGTACTTC.

The chain has TRBV9 and TRBJ1-2; no reliable D call. The V end lost 2 bases, the J end lost 2 bases, and 7 bases lay between the germline ends. The CDR3 runs to 13 residues. CDR1 SGDLS and CDR2 YYNGEE come from the germline V gene. For the CDR3, the DNA is TGTGCCAGCAGCGTGGAGCCGAACTATGGCTACACCTTC. It yields the protein CASSVEPNYGYTF.

V and J are TRBV2 and TRBJ1-2; no clear D. Germline V gene data show CDR1 as SNHLY and CDR2 as FYNNEI. Deletions cut 7 bases from V and 7 bases from J, with 16 bases between. This CDR3 spans 13 amino acids. The CDR3 DNA reads as TGTGCCAGCAAAAACGTTTCTCCGGGTGGCTACACCTTC. Its protein product is CASKNVSPGGYTF.